This T cell receptor (beta chain) was found in a study of identical twins. This CDR3 has 14 amino acids. The V end lost 4 bases, the J end lost 6 bases, and 15 bases lay between the germline ends. Germline values: CDR1 SNHLY, CDR2 FYNNEI. MiXCR, run by TCRdb on the 5' RACE reads, gives a single entry per CDR3 protein. This table has approximately 94,000 distinct CDR3 sequences, about 6% appearing once. The sample holds many counts of this clonotype. This clonotype was obtained from a woman aged 45-65 years in good health. The rearrangement joins TRBV2 to TRBJ1-2; D possibly corresponds to TRBD1 (5 bases). The sample was memory T cells sorted from blood. The DNA of the CDR3 is TGTGCCAGCAGTGGGACATTCAGCGGAGATGGCTACACCTTC. This codes for CASSGTFSGDGYTF.